Below, 24 T cell receptor beta chains from the same sample are listed, as sequenced in a study of beta chain features in type 1 diabetes. The study reverse transcribed the entire isolated RNA, so it sequenced expressed TCRB transcripts. The repertoire was sequenced with immunoSEQ multiplex PCR; TCRdb's copy has only in-frame clones and lacks some. The data hold 850,000 to 900,000 clones, with about 17% observed a single time. Sequences were obtained from naive CD4+ T cells from blood. Receptors were obtained from a woman aged 18-29 years in good health.

This clone was observed a few times. This chain joins TRBV6-4 and TRBJ1-2; the D gene is possibly TRBD1 (6 bases). Trimming took 5 bases from V and 8 from J, leaving 12 bases between them. Germline V gene sequence: CDR1 MRHNA, CDR2 SNTAGT. The CDR3 runs 12 residues. The CDR3 DNA sequence: TGTGCCAGCAGTAACCAACAGGGAGGCTACACCTTC. This codes for CASSNQQGGYTF.

The rearrangement uses TRBV25-1 and TRBJ2-1; 10 bases fit TRBD2. The CDR3 has 14 amino acids. The germline CDR1 and CDR2 sequences are MGHDK and SYGVNS. V dropped 3 bases and J dropped 7; count of bases not matched to a gene: 3. The DNA of the CDR3 is TGTGCCAGCAGTGACCCTAGCGGGGGTAATGAGCAGTTCTTC. Protein product: CASSDPSGGNEQFF.

This clone has more than one count but fewer than ten. This rearrangement joins TRBV7-6 to TRBJ2-5; the D gene could be TRBD1 or TRBD2 (5 bases each). Germline CDR1 SGHVS, CDR2 FNYEAQ. V lost 5 bases and J 1 base, leaving 17 bases between the germline ends. CDR3 length equals 16 residues. Here the CDR3 DNA reads TGTGCCAGCAGCCCCCCAAGGGGTGGGGGCCAAGAGACCCAGTACTTC. It yields the protein CASSPPRGGGQETQYF.

Only a few counts were recorded for this clone. J is TRBJ2-7 and V is TRBV27; TRBD1 matches at 8 bases. The CDR3 extends over 16 amino acids. CDR1 is MNHEY and CDR2 is SMNVEV in the germline V gene (reference sequence). V trimming: 10 bases; J trimming: 4 bases; junction bases outside the gene matches: 18. The chain's CDR3 is CATYPLSGTGVYEQYF. The CDR3 bases are TGTGCCACCTATCCCCTCTCAGGGACAGGTGTTTACGAGCAGTACTTC.

In nucleotides, the CDR3 is TGTGCCTCCGAACACCGACTAGCGGGGAGCACAGATACGCAGTATTTT. Encoded protein: CASEHRLAGSTDTQYF. The chain has TRBV10-3 and TRBJ2-3, with TRBD2 identical over 11 bases. CDR3 length: 16 amino acids. V lost 11 bases to trimming and J lost 0 bases; unmatched junction nucleotides: 10. In germline, CDR1 is ENHRY, CDR2 SYGVKD.

This clone was seen more than once but under ten times. The gene calls are TRBV19 and TRBJ1-5; D may be TRBD1 (6 bases). This CDR3 has 13 amino acids. V gave up 5 bases and J gave up 3 bases, with 8 bases separating them. Germline lookup yields CDR1 LNHDA and CDR2 SQIVND (reference sequence). In nucleotides, the CDR3 is TGTGCCAGTAGTTGGACAGACAATCAGCCCCAGCATTTT. It yields the protein CASSWTDNQPQHF.

The CDR3 DNA is TGTGCCAGCTCAATTCAGGAGAGCTCCTACGAGCAGTACTTC. Translation gives CASSIQESSYEQYF. The rearrangement uses TRBV18 and TRBJ2-7; D gene ambiguous. The CDR3 totals 14 residues. Germline CDR1 is KGHSH and CDR2 is LQKENI. V shed 5 bases and J shed 0 bases, with 11 bases lying between them.

This clone was detected a few times. This rearrangement joins TRBV6-5 to TRBJ1-1; D uncertain. V lost 6 bases, J lost 11 bases, and 25 bases lay in between. This CDR3 spans 15 amino acids. CDR1 is MNHEY, CDR2 SVGAGI, per germline. The CDR3 DNA follows: TGTGCCAGCAGCCGTCGGAGCGCCGGCCTAGATGAGGCTTTCTTT. This codes for CASSRRSAGLDEAFF.

This clone was found a few times. The chain carries TRBV4-2 and TRBJ2-5; 15 nucleotides align to TRBD2. This CDR3 has 18 residues. CDR1 and CDR2 from the germline V gene are LGHNA and YNFKEQ. The junction had 7 bases not matched to a gene; V was cut back by 0 bases and J by 5 bases. The chain's CDR3 is CASSQDRGTSGRLETQYF. In DNA form, the CDR3 reads TGTGCCAGCAGCCAAGATAGAGGGACTAGCGGGAGGTTGGAGACCCAGTACTTC.

The chain couples TRBV5-1 to TRBJ2-7, with 10 bases that match TRBD2. V was pared by 4 bases and J by 0 bases, with 7 bases of the junction left unmatched. The CDR3 runs to 16 residues. Per germline, CDR1 SGHRS and CDR2 YFSETQ. The CDR3 DNA reads as TGCGCCAGCAGCGTGCTAGCGGGAGAGGGCTCCTACGAGCAGTACTTC. It encodes CASSVLAGEGSYEQYF.

The table lists this clone with a few counts. This chain links TRBV19 with TRBJ2-7, with TRBD2 as a possible D gene (6 bases). The V and J ends lost 3 bases and 2 bases respectively, with 14 bases between them. Per germline, CDR1 LNHDA and CDR2 SQIVND (reference sequence). The CDR3 contains 15 residues. The CDR3 DNA follows: TGTGCCAGTAGTATGGCCCGGACTACCGCCTACGAGCAGTACTTC. This encodes CASSMARTTAYEQYF.

The chain is built from TRBV2 and TRBJ2-3, with D possibly matching TRBD2 (6 bases). In germline, CDR1 is SNHLY, CDR2 FYNNEI. Trimming shortened V by 5 bases and J by 5 bases, and 14 bases separated the two germline ends. This CDR3 region has 14 residues. In DNA form, the CDR3 reads TGTGCCAGCAGTTTAGCGGAGGGCGGAGATACGCAGTATTTT. This codes for CASSLAEGGDTQYF.

This rearrangement joins TRBV6-1 to TRBJ1-1, with D possibly TRBD1 on 5 matching bases. The germline V gene encodes CDR1 MNHNS and CDR2 SASEGT. The CDR3 runs to 15 residues. Trimming took 2 bases from V and 3 from J, leaving 13 bases between them. This CDR3 is CASSETRDVDTEAFF. The CDR3 region has the DNA TGTGCCAGCAGTGAAACGAGGGACGTTGACACTGAAGCTTTCTTT.

The chain joins TRBV7-9 to TRBJ1-4; a possible D gene is TRBD1 (5 bases). The CDR3 has 14 residues. V was pared by 3 bases and J by 7 bases, with 12 bases between. Germline CDR1 reads SEHNR; CDR2 reads FQNEAQ (reference sequence). The CDR3: CASSFDSDFEKLFF. CDR3 DNA sequence: TGTGCCAGCAGCTTTGACAGCGACTTTGAAAAACTGTTTTTT.

The V gene is TRBV6-5, the J gene TRBJ2-3, with D tentatively TRBD1 or TRBD2 (5 bases each). There are 16 residues in the CDR3. Germline V gene sequence: CDR1 MNHEY, CDR2 SVGAGI. The ends were cut back, 2 bases at V and 4 bases at J, with 16 bases in the middle. The CDR3 loop reads CASSYQSGGAADTQYF. The CDR3 coding sequence is TGTGCCAGCAGTTACCAAAGTGGGGGAGCAGCAGATACGCAGTATTTT.

This clone has more than one count but fewer than ten. The genes are TRBV10-3 and TRBJ2-3; weak D call: TRBD1 (6 bases). This CDR3 comprises 14 residues. V dropped 7 bases and J dropped 1 base, with 12 bases sitting between them. From germline, CDR1 is ENHRY and CDR2 SYGVKD. Here the CDR3 reads CAINRDTRTDTQYF. CDR3 sequence (DNA): TGTGCCATCAACCGGGACACCCGCACAGATACGCAGTATTTT.

The rearrangement uses TRBV7-8 and TRBJ1-5; D is possibly TRBD1 (5 bases). The CDR3 spans 15 residues. Trimming removed 1 base at V and 9 bases at J, with 16 bases between. Germline CDR1 reads SGHVS; CDR2 reads FQNEAQ. The DNA of the CDR3 is TGTGCCAGCAGCTTAGGATCCAGGGTATCGTTGCCCCAGCATTTT. Translation: CASSLGSRVSLPQHF.

Only a few counts were recorded for this clone. This chain links TRBV10-3 with TRBJ1-1; perhaps TRBD1 as D (6 bases). V was shortened by 7 bases and J by 3 bases, with 12 bases between the two germline ends. Germline V lookup: CDR1 ENHRY, CDR2 SYGVKD. This CDR3 has 13 residues. The CDR3 DNA sequence: TGTGCCATCAATCAGGGGCAACACACTGAAGCTTTCTTT. Its protein is CAINQGQHTEAFF.

Regarding this clone: Other DNA sequences in this sample translate to the same CDR3. The genes are TRBV18 and TRBJ2-5; D is perhaps TRBD1 (5 bases). The CDR3 has 14 residues. The germline V and J ends were trimmed by 1 base and 1 base, with 7 bases remaining between them. The V gene's germline CDR1 is KGHSH and CDR2 LQKENI. The CDR3 bases are TGTGCCAGCTCACCACAGGGGTTCCAAGAGACCCAGTACTTC. It yields the protein CASSPQGFQETQYF.

This clone was detected only a few times. The chain joins TRBV7-3 to TRBJ1-5; D gene ambiguous. The germline V and J ends were trimmed by 2 bases and 0 bases, with 5 bases remaining between them. From germline, CDR1 is SGHTA and CDR2 FQGTGA. This CDR3 region has 14 residues. The CDR3 region has the DNA TGTGCCAGCAGCTTACGGGGTAGCAATCAGCCCCAGCATTTT. Translated: CASSLRGSNQPQHF.

J is TRBJ2-1 and V is TRBV10-3; D unresolved. Per the germline V gene, CDR1 is ENHRY and CDR2 is SYGVKD. CDR3 size: 15 residues. V dropped 6 bases and J dropped 4 bases, with 16 bases sitting between them. DNA for the CDR3: TGTGCCATCAGCAGAGGAGCAGAGTATTACAATGAGCAGTTCTTC. This encodes CAISRGAEYYNEQFF.

This clone was detected only a few times. The rearrangement links TRBV7-2 to TRBJ1-5, with D perhaps matching TRBD1 (6 bases). The CDR3 runs to 15 residues. V lost 3 bases and J lost 3, with 12 bases in between. CDR1 is SGHTA, CDR2 FQGNSA, per germline. The CDR3 DNA follows: TGTGCCAGCAGCTTGGACAGTGCCAACAATCAGCCCCAGCATTTT. This sequence encodes CASSLDSANNQPQHF.

V usage is TRBV28 and J usage is TRBJ2-2; 8 nucleotides agree with TRBD1. The CDR3 has 16 amino acids. Germline V gene lookup returns CDR1 MDHEN and CDR2 SYDVKM. The V segment lost 7 bases and the J segment 4 bases; nucleotides outside the gene matches: 11. CDR3 DNA sequence: TGTGCCAGCACAATATCCGGGACAGGCCTCACCGGGGAGCTGTTTTTT. It is translated as CASTISGTGLTGELFF.

The chain couples TRBV29-1 to TRBJ2-3; D call uncertain. The CDR3 has 13 amino acids. Looked up from germline, CDR1 is SQVTM and CDR2 is ANQGSEA. V was pared by 0 bases and J by 4 bases, with 8 bases between. Written as DNA, the CDR3 is TGCAGCGTTGAAGATCCCCCCCCAGATACGCAGTATTTT. It translates to CSVEDPPPDTQYF.